This TCR beta chain was observed in a study of regulatory T cells in long-lasting Graves disease. Study findings and constraints: It was possible that the small sample size reduced accuracy. TRBV28, TRBJ1-2 and TRBJ2-5 emerged as the favored segments in persistent disease. Sampling was limited to peripheral blood rather than thyroid tissue.

The table lists this clonotype with many counts. Antigen specificity is unknown. CDR3 length: 16 amino acids. Per the germline V gene, CDR1 is MNHNS and CDR2 is SASEGT. The ends were cut back, 6 bases at V and 7 bases at J, with 21 bases in the middle. CDR3-region Arm-PCR and iRepertoire HTBI primers produced the TCR beta libraries. In the original workflow: In the combined samples, approximately 64 TRBV and 14 to 15 TRBJ segments were identified. TCRdb independently ran MiXCR on the multiplex PCR reads; one entry per CDR3 protein. The V and J calls here are based on TCRdb, not the publication. This sample has around 330,000 distinct CDR3 sequences, with over 15% found just once. Stated time point: newly diagnosed GD, antithyroid drugs for less than 3 months. TCR sequences were obtained from RNA taken from PBMCs.

The sequence was obtained from a female donor with Graves disease. Material: peripheral blood mononuclear cells (PBMCs), obtained at new diagnosis, from a patient treated with antithyroid drugs. The rearrangement links TRBV6-1 to TRBJ2-2; the D call may be TRBD1 or TRBD2 (5 bases each). The chain's CDR3 is CASSLWDRAMDGELFF. The CDR3 DNA reads TGTGCCAGCAGCCTTTGGGACCGCGCGATGGACGGGGAGCTGTTTTTT.